The 32 T cell receptor beta chains listed next were all sequenced from one sample in a study of CD8 T cells in Susac syndrome. RNA amounts of about 0.5 to 1 ug underwent reverse transcription with random hexamers. TCRdb processed the immunoSEQ multiplex PCR reads anew with MiXCR; each CDR3 protein has one entry. Of 300,000 to 350,000 distinct CDR3 sequences in the sample, about 90% were seen once. The sample taken for sequencing was CD4+ T cells from PBMCs. These receptors all stem from a human donor with multiple sclerosis.

This clonotype came up once. CDR3 coding DNA: TGTGCCAGCAGCCAAGATCACCCGGGACTAGCAATGGCAGATACGCAGTATTTT. It translates to CASSQDHPGLAMADTQYF. The V gene is TRBV14, the J gene TRBJ2-3; 9 bases line up with TRBD2. The CDR3 consists of 18 residues. J was trimmed by 4 bases and V by 0 bases; bases with no gene match: 11. In germline, CDR1 is SGHDN, CDR2 FVKESK.

J is TRBJ2-5 and V is TRBV19; 7 bases fit TRBD1. This CDR3 is built from 18 residues. Germline loops: CDR1 LNHDA, CDR2 SQIVND (reference sequence). V lost 5 bases, J lost 3 bases, and 18 bases stayed unmatched. CDR3 residues: CASSANTFTGTAKETQYF. CDR3 sequence (DNA): TGTGCCAGTAGTGCCAATACCTTCACCGGGACAGCCAAAGAGACCCAGTACTTC. The complete variable domain, with remaining parts taken from reference TRBV19 and TRBJ2-5, reads DGGITQSPKYLFRKEGQNVTLSCEQNLNHDAMYWYRQDPGQGLRLIYYSQIVNDFQKGDIAEGYSVSREKKESFPLTVTSAQKNPTAFYLCASSANTFTGTAKETQYFGPGTRLLVL.

The chain combines TRBV6-5 with TRBJ1-6; 9 bases are a match to TRBD1. CDR3 length equals 16 residues. The germline gives CDR1 MNHEY, CDR2 SVGAGI. Trimming cost V 4 bases and J 9 bases; bases outside gene matches: 10. In DNA, the CDR3 is TGTGCCAGCAGTTCCCGGGACAGGGCAACCGTTTCACCCCTCCACTTT. It specifies CASSSRDRATVSPLHF.

The CDR3 loop reads CASSLTSGRKELFF. The DNA for the CDR3 is TGTGCCAGCAGCTTGACTAGCGGACGAAAGGAGCTGTTTTTT. V and J are TRBV7-2 and TRBJ2-2; TRBD2 matches 9 bases. Unmatched junction bases numbered 6, after V lost 3 bases and J lost 10 bases. Germline lookup yields CDR1 SGHTA and CDR2 FQGNSA. This CDR3 region has 14 residues.

The chain is built from TRBV19 and TRBJ2-5; no definite D call. Trimming took off 2 bases at V and 1 base at J, with 2 bases between the two ends. From germline, CDR1 is LNHDA and CDR2 SQIVND (reference sequence). The CDR3 has 12 amino acids. In nucleotides, the CDR3 is TGTGCCAGTAGTATATCCCAAGAGACCCAGTACTTC. It specifies CASSISQETQYF.

The V and J genes are TRBV29-1 and TRBJ1-1; D perhaps matches TRBD1 (5 bases). This CDR3 is 15 amino acids long. Germline CDR1 and CDR2: SQVTM and ANQGSEA. The V end lost 6 bases, the J end lost 0 bases, and 17 bases lay between the germline ends. The CDR3 sequence: CSVGDRGGVNTEAFF. CDR3 DNA sequence: TGCAGCGTAGGGGACCGGGGGGGAGTGAACACTGAAGCTTTCTTT.

This clonotype occurred once. The rearrangement joins TRBV20-1 to TRBJ1-3; D is unclear. Germline V gene lookup returns CDR1 DFQATT and CDR2 SNEGSKA (reference sequence). Trimming stripped 0 bases from V and 5 bases from J, with 8 bases between. The CDR3 has 13 residues. The DNA of the CDR3 is TGCAGTGCTAGAGATCCCATACGAAACACCATATATTTT. Amino acid sequence: CSARDPIRNTIYF.

The rearrangement links TRBV2 to TRBJ1-2, with TRBD1 as a possible D gene (5 bases). Germline values: CDR1 SNHLY, CDR2 FYNNEI. Trimming took off 2 bases at V and 8 bases at J, with 15 bases between the two ends. The CDR3 runs 14 residues. For the CDR3, the DNA is TGTGCCAGCAGTGAATTGGCCGCAGCAGGGGGCTACACCTTC. Encoded protein: CASSELAAAGGYTF.

The chain is built from TRBV23-1 and TRBJ2-1, with TRBD2 matching over 8 bases. TRBV23-1 belongs to the ORF category, with a function that is uncertain. Unmatched junction bases numbered 4, after V lost 6 bases and J lost 6 bases. The CDR3 consists of 13 residues. DNA for the CDR3: TGCGCCAGCAGCGGACTAGCCGGCAATGAGCAGTTCTTC. Amino acids: CASSGLAGNEQFF.

The V and J genes are TRBV3-1 and TRBJ2-7; the D is unclear. The CDR3 covers 14 residues. The germline V and J ends were trimmed by 0 bases and 4 bases, with 10 bases remaining between them. Germline V gene data show CDR1 as LGHDT and CDR2 as YNNKEL (reference sequence). The chain's CDR3 is CASSQEASSYEQYF. The DNA for the CDR3 is TGTGCCAGCAGCCAAGAAGCTAGTTCTTACGAGCAGTACTTC.

This sequence joins TRBV20-1 and TRBJ2-2; D may be TRBD1 or TRBD2 (6 bases each). Trimming took off 6 bases at V and 0 bases at J, with 17 bases between the two ends. The CDR3 is 16 amino acids. Looked up from germline, CDR1 is DFQATT and CDR2 is SNEGSKA (reference sequence). CDR3 residues: CSASRGAIANTGELFF. Here the CDR3 DNA reads TGCAGTGCGTCGAGGGGGGCCATAGCGAACACCGGGGAGCTGTTTTTT.

The chain recombines TRBV19 with TRBJ1-5, with 10 bases aligning to TRBD1. The CDR3 totals 15 residues. V was pared by 3 bases and J by 11 bases, with 10 bases of the junction left unmatched. In germline, CDR1 is LNHDA, CDR2 SQIVND (reference sequence). The CDR3 loop reads CASSMNPPGQGTQHF. The DNA for the CDR3 is TGTGCCAGTAGTATGAATCCCCCGGGACAGGGGACCCAGCATTTT.

The V and J genes are TRBV29-1 and TRBJ2-5; a possible D gene is TRBD2 (6 bases). Per germline, CDR1 SQVTM and CDR2 ANQGSEA. The CDR3 extends over 14 amino acids. Deletions cut 7 bases from V and 2 bases from J, with 17 bases between. The CDR3 region has the DNA TGCAGCGATACACGGAGGGAGAGACAAGAGACCCAGTACTTC. This sequence encodes CSDTRRERQETQYF.

The chain couples TRBV5-1 to TRBJ1-2, with TRBD1 matching over 7 bases. Trimming removed 4 bases from V and 0 bases from J; junction bases left unmatched: 18. Germline-derived CDR1 and CDR2 are SGHRS and YFSETQ. The CDR3 runs 19 residues. In DNA, the CDR3 is TGCGCCAGCAGCATCCAAGGGACAGAACCGCTACCTTCTAACTATGGCTACACCTTC. This encodes CASSIQGTEPLPSNYGYTF.

The V and J genes are TRBV29-1 and TRBJ2-5; 8 bases fit TRBD2. Germline-derived CDR1 and CDR2 are SQVTM and ANQGSEA. The CDR3 spans 14 residues. The junction had 8 bases not matched to a gene; V was cut back by 6 bases and J by 2 bases. CDR3 amino acids: CSVRLAPLQETQYF. For the CDR3, the DNA is TGCAGCGTGAGACTAGCGCCACTTCAAGAGACCCAGTACTTC.

The rearrangement uses TRBV6-5 and TRBJ1-2; TRBD1 matches at 9 bases. The CDR3 consists of 15 residues. CDR1 MNHEY and CDR2 SVGAGI come from the germline V gene. With V trimmed by 9 bases and J by 4 bases, 12 bases remained unmatched. The CDR3 reads CASTRTGALGYGYTF. In DNA form, the CDR3 reads TGTGCCAGTACAAGGACAGGGGCGCTCGGCTATGGCTACACCTTC.

The chain employs TRBV9 and TRBJ2-3; 8 nucleotides agree with TRBD2. The CDR3 has 16 amino acids. With V trimmed by 0 bases and J by 3 bases, 6 bases remained unmatched. Germline values: CDR1 SGDLS, CDR2 YYNGEE. The CDR3 DNA is TGTGCCAGCAGCGTAGAATCGGGGGGGAGAACAGATACGCAGTATTTT. Its translation is CASSVESGGRTDTQYF.

This chain connects TRBV19 to TRBJ1-1; the match to TRBD1 covers 11 bases. The CDR3 sequence is 19 residues long. The germline CDR1 and CDR2 sequences are LNHDA and SQIVND (reference sequence). Germline trimming cut 3 bases from V and 4 bases from J; bases unmatched to any gene: 16. The CDR3 sequence: CASSIPRRRTGGGSTEAFF. DNA for the CDR3: TGTGCCAGTAGTATCCCCCGCCGGCGGACAGGGGGCGGGAGCACTGAAGCTTTCTTT.

This clonotype appeared once. This chain connects TRBV6-2 or TRBV6-3 to TRBJ2-5; the D is unclear. CDR1 and CDR2 (germline): MNHEY, SVGEGT. The CDR3 has 12 amino acids. The germline V and J ends were trimmed by 9 bases and 7 bases, with 15 bases remaining between them. The CDR3 DNA sequence: TGTGCCAGTTCCGGACGGGTCGGGACCCAGTACTTC. Protein sequence: CASSGRVGTQYF.

The rearrangement joins TRBV2 to TRBJ2-3, with 11 nucleotides matching TRBD2. This CDR3 region has 15 residues. The germline V gene has CDR1 SNHLY and CDR2 FYNNEI. V dropped 4 bases and J dropped 1; count of bases not matched to a gene: 1. The DNA for the CDR3 is TGTGCCAGCAGTGGACTAGCGGGGCGCACAGATACGCAGTATTTT. Amino acid sequence: CASSGLAGRTDTQYF.

This chain joins TRBV12-5 and TRBJ2-1; maybe TRBD1 (5 bases). V was clipped by 6 bases and J by 10 bases, with 10 bases between them. Looked up from germline, CDR1 is LGHNT and CDR2 is FRNRAP. The CDR3 sequence is 11 residues long. CDR3 in amino acids: CASGLRVEQFF. In DNA form, the CDR3 reads TGTGCTAGTGGCCTCAGGGTAGAGCAGTTCTTC.

The chain has TRBV18 and TRBJ1-2; D uncertain. Germline loops: CDR1 KGHSH, CDR2 LQKENI. Trimming removed 3 bases from V and 2 bases from J, with 16 bases in between. The CDR3 extends over 16 amino acids. CDR3 bases: TGTGCCAGCTCACCGTCGGGAACAGTTCCCAACTATGGCTACACCTTC. Translated: CASSPSGTVPNYGYTF.

The rearrangement joins TRBV20-1 to TRBJ2-5, with TRBD2 as a possible D gene (6 bases). Germline values: CDR1 DFQATT, CDR2 SNEGSKA (reference sequence). V lost 7 bases to trimming and J lost 3 bases, with 15 bases between them. This CDR3 comprises 13 residues. CDR3 DNA sequence: TGCAGTGTCCCGGGAGAAGGGGAAGAGACCCAGTACTTC. It specifies CSVPGEGEETQYF.

The chain couples TRBV30 to TRBJ1-1; D remains unclear. Trimming stripped 5 bases from V and 4 bases from J, with 14 bases between. Germline V lookup: CDR1 GTSNPN, CDR2 SVGIG (reference sequence). The length of the CDR3 is 13 residues. CDR3: CAWARVLPTEAFF. The CDR3 DNA reads as TGTGCCTGGGCCAGAGTCCTCCCCACTGAAGCTTTCTTT.

The chain is built from TRBV7-9 and TRBJ1-1; D is ambiguous. The germline V gene has CDR1 SEHNR and CDR2 FQNEAQ (reference sequence). V was trimmed by 5 bases and J by 3 bases, leaving 10 bases between them. This CDR3 region has 13 residues. The CDR3 bases are TGTGCCAGCAGCCCGACCCCTCACACTGAAGCTTTCTTT. This gives the protein CASSPTPHTEAFF. The complete variable domain, with remaining parts taken from reference TRBV7-9 and TRBJ1-1, reads DTGVSQNPRHKITKRGQNVTFRCDPISEHNRLYWYRQTLGQGPEFLTYFQNEAQLEKSRLLSDRFSAERPKGSFSTLEIQRTEQGDSAMYLCASSPTPHTEAFFGQGTRLTVV.

The chain is built from TRBV19 and TRBJ1-2, with D hard to call. The CDR3 has 15 amino acids. V shed 1 base and J shed 0 bases, with 9 bases lying between them. Germline V gene lookup returns CDR1 LNHDA and CDR2 SQIVND (reference sequence). CDR3 sequence (DNA): TGTGCCAGTAGTATAGTTGGCAGCTCTAACTATGGCTACACCTTC. Translating it yields CASSIVGSSNYGYTF.

The rearrangement links TRBV12-3 or TRBV12-4 to TRBJ1-5, with no clear D. Trimming shortened V by 2 bases and J by 6 bases, and 8 bases separated the two germline ends. The CDR3 has 13 residues. CDR3 amino acids: CASSLSEGQPQHF. CDR3 sequence (DNA): TGTGCCAGCAGTTTATCCGAGGGTCAGCCCCAGCATTTT.

The chain couples TRBV7-2 to TRBJ1-2; 8 nucleotides match TRBD1. The V and J ends lost 7 bases and 13 bases, in that order; junction bases with no gene match: 17. The CDR3 covers 14 residues. The germline V gene has CDR1 SGHTA and CDR2 FQGNSA. CDR3 nucleotide sequence: TGTGCCAGCACCCTCGACCAGGGGGCGCGCCCCCCCACCTTC. Translation gives CASTLDQGARPPTF.

The J gene is TRBJ2-7, the V gene TRBV7-2, with 10 bases aligning to TRBD2. J lost 4 bases, V lost 1 base, and 4 bases had no gene match. Per the germline V gene, CDR1 is SGHTA and CDR2 is FQGNSA. This CDR3 is built from 15 residues. The CDR3 is CASSLEGLALYEQYF. As DNA, the CDR3 is TGTGCCAGCAGCTTAGAGGGACTAGCGTTGTACGAGCAGTACTTC.

The V and J genes are TRBV11-3 and TRBJ1-1, with D possibly TRBD1 on 5 matching bases. This CDR3 comprises 14 residues. The ends were cut back, 3 bases at V and 11 bases at J, with 19 bases in the middle. Germline-derived CDR1 and CDR2 are SGHNT and YENEEA. The CDR3 here is CASSFQGPSIGAFF. CDR3 nucleotides: TGTGCCAGCAGCTTCCAGGGCCCCTCAATAGGGGCTTTCTTT.

This sequence joins TRBV29-1 and TRBJ2-7; a weak D match, TRBD1 (6 bases). This CDR3 spans 12 amino acids. V lost 5 bases, J lost 1 base, and 9 bases lay in between. CDR1 is SQVTM, CDR2 ANQGSEA, per germline. CDR3: CSVTDRSYEQYF. The CDR3 coding sequence is TGCAGCGTTACCGACAGGTCCTACGAGCAGTACTTC.

The gene calls are TRBV4-1 and TRBJ2-1; no firm D call. Germline CDR1 and CDR2: MGHRA and YSYEKL. V lost 2 bases to trimming and J lost 0 bases, with 11 bases between them. The CDR3 has 16 residues. This CDR3 is CASSQHRADSYNEQFF. CDR3 DNA sequence: TGCGCCAGCAGCCAACACAGAGCAGACTCCTACAATGAGCAGTTCTTC.